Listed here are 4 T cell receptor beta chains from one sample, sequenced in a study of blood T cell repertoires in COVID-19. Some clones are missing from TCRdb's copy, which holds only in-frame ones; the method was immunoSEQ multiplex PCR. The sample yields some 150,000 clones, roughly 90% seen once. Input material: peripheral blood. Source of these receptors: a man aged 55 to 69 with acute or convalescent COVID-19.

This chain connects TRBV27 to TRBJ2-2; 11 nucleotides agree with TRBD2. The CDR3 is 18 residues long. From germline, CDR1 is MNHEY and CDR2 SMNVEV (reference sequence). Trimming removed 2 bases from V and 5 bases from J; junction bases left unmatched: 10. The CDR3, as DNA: TGTGCCAGCAGTTTACCCACTAGCGGGGGCCTTAGGACCGGGGAGCTGTTTTTT. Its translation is CASSLPTSGGLRTGELFF.

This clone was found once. CDR3 residues: CASSQDLRVGNTIYF. In DNA form, the CDR3 reads TGCGCCAGCAGCCAAGATCTGAGGGTCGGAAACACCATATATTTT. This chain uses TRBV4-1 with TRBJ1-3; unclear D gene. Germline-derived CDR1 and CDR2 are MGHRA and YSYEKL. The CDR3 is 15 residues long. The V and J ends lost 0 bases and 4 bases respectively, with 10 bases between them.

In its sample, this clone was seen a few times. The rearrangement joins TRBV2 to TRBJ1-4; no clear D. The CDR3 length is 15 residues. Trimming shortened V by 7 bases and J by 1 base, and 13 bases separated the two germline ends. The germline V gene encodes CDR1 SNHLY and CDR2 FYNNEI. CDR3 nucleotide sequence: TGTGCCAGCAAAAGTCTCGGGGAAACTAATGAAAAACTGTTTTTT. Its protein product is CASKSLGETNEKLFF.

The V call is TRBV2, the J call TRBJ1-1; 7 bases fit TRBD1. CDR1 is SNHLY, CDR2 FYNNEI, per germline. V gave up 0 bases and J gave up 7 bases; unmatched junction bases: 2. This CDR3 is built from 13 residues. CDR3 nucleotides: TGTGCCAGCAGTGAAGCCAGGGGGTATGAAGCTTTCTTT. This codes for CASSEARGYEAFF.